This T cell receptor beta chain was recorded in a study of blood T cells in healthy people across ages. Regarding the study as a whole: Conclusively comparing naive with antigen-experienced cells was impossible with unsorted PBMCs. Among T cells, TCR beta diversity per million cells dropped roughly linearly as age rose. The study found more naive CD4+ cells and higher diversity in long-lived than aged donors.

Germline lookup yields CDR1 SNHLY and CDR2 FYNNEI. With V trimmed by 8 bases and J by 5 bases, 7 bases remained unmatched. CDR3 size: 14 residues. Note on this clonotype: The target antigen is unknown.

The second PCR ran roughly 6 to 11 cycles with a sample-barcoded 5' primer and J-beta primers. Each cDNA molecule was tagged by a template-switch adaptor that had 12 random nucleotides. TCRdb reanalysed the 5' RACE reads using MiXCR and keeps one entry per CDR3 protein. The repertoire holds 600,000 to 650,000 distinct CDR3 sequences, with approximately 50% as singletons. The source is a man aged 60-69 years in good health. Material for sequencing was blood. The chain combines TRBV2 with TRBJ2-3, with 10 bases matching TRBD1. CDR3 nucleotides: TGTGCCAGCCGGGTCCGGGACAGGGGAGATACGCAGTATTTT. Its translation: CASRVRDRGDTQYF.